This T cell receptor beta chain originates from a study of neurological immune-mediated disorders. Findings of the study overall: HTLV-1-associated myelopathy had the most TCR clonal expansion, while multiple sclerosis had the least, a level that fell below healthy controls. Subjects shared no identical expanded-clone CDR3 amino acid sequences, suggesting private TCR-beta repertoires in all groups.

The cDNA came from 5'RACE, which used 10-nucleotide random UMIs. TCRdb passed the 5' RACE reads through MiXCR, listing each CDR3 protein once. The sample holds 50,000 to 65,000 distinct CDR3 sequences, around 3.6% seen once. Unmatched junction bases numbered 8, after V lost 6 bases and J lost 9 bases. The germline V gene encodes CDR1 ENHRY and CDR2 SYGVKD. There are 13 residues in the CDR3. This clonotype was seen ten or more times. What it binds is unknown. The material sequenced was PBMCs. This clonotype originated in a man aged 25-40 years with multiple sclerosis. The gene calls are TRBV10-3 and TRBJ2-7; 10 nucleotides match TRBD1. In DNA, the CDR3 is TGTGCCATCAGGAGGGGGACAGGGGAGGCGCAGTACTTC. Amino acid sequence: CAIRRGTGEAQYF.